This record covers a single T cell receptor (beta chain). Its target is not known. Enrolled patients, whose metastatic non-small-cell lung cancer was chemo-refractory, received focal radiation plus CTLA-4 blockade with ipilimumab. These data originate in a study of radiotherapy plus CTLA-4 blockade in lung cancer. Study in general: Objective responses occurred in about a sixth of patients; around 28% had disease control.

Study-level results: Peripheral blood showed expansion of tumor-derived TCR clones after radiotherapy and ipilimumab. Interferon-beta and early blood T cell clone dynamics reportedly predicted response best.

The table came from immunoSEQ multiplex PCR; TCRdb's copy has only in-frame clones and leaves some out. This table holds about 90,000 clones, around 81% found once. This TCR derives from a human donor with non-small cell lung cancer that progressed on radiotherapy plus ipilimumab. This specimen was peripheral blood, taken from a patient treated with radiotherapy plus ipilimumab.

The CDR3 here is CASRETGGVEQFF. The DNA for the CDR3 is TGTGCCAGCAGAGAAACGGGGGGCGTTGAGCAGTTCTTC. The rearrangement joins TRBV25-1 to TRBJ2-1; possibly TRBD2 for D (7 bases). Germline V gene data show CDR1 as MGHDK and CDR2 as SYGVNS. This CDR3 contains 13 residues. V was pared by 6 bases and J by 9 bases, with 15 bases between.